The T cell receptor beta chain described here comes from a study of post-analysis software for immune sequencing data. Broader study findings: Normalized Chao1 diversity was significantly lower in multiple sclerosis patients than in controls. Patients had higher frequencies than controls of about 5 TRBV segments, including TRBV5-6, TRBV5-1 and TRBV20-1. F-measure co-clustering was strong for batch-matched samples.

CDR1 is WNHNN, CDR2 SYGVQD, per germline (reference sequence). This CDR3 has 14 residues. V was cut by 5 bases and J by 1 base, with 12 bases left in between. TCR beta cDNA libraries had unique molecular identifiers. Each sample of 1 to 10 million input T cells yielded roughly 500,000 cDNA molecules, so each molecule approximated one T cell. TCRdb redid the calling of the PCR reads with MiXCR, one entry per CDR3 protein. The sample lists 350,000 to 500,000 distinct CDR3 sequences, roughly 38% occurring once. A remark on this clonotype: Its antigen remains unknown.

V is TRBV10-1 and J is TRBJ2-7, with D perhaps assigned TRBD1 or TRBD2 (5 bases each). Material: blood. This clonotype originated in a girl aged 2 to 9 with multiple sclerosis. CDR3 DNA sequence: TGCGCCAGCAGTATGGACGGGGCATCCTACGAGCAGTACTTC. Its protein product is CASSMDGASYEQYF.